Listed below are T cell receptor beta chains from one sample, sequenced in a study of T cell changes during pregnancy in multiple sclerosis. Method: immunoSEQ multiplex PCR; TCRdb's copy keeps in-frame clones and lacks some. The table shows more than 60,000 clones, with about 91% occurring only once. The sequencing here drew on CD4+ T cells from peripheral blood mononuclear cells, taken in the third trimester of pregnancy. These receptors came from a female donor in good health, enrolled as a control in a pregnancy study. CDR3s include the opening cysteine and the closing phenylalanine or tryptophan. D genes are given only for firm matches.

D | J | V | CDR3 | DNA
TRBD2 | TRBJ2-3 | TRBV6-5 | CASSFTSGGPDTQYF | TGTGCCAGCAGCTTTACTAGCGGGGGACCAGATACGCAGTATTTT
. | TRBJ2-2 | TRBV27 | CASSLSVIAKYTGELFF | TGTGCCAGCAGTTTATCCGTAATAGCAAAATACACCGGGGAGCTGTTTTTT
TRBD2 | TRBJ2-3 | TRBV7-3 | CASSRDTSGGASTQYF | TGTGCCAGCAGCCGAGATACTAGCGGGGGGGCGAGTACGCAGTATTTT
. | TRBJ2-1 | TRBV4-3 | CASSQDWGHSYNEQFF | TGCGCCAGCAGCCAAGATTGGGGACACTCCTACAATGAGCAGTTCTTC
TRBD1 | TRBJ2-5 | TRBV6-5 | CASSYTGTASQETQYF | TGTGCCAGCAGTTACACCGGGACAGCGTCCCAAGAGACCCAGTACTTC
TRBD2 | TRBJ2-1 | TRBV7-2 | CASSPAGLAGGPPFF | TGTGCCAGCAGCCCCGCTGGACTAGCGGGGGGGCCGCCTTTCTTC
TRBD2 | TRBJ2-3 | TRBV11-2 | CASSVTSGGLTDTQYF | TGTGCCAGCAGCGTGACTAGCGGGGGGTTAACAGATACGCAGTATTTT
TRBD1 | TRBJ2-3 | TRBV11-2 | CASSLDQGAPDTQYF | TGTGCCAGCAGCTTAGATCAGGGGGCCCCCGATACGCAGTATTTT
. | TRBJ2-7 | TRBV19 | CASSMSRGEQYF | TGTGCCAGTAGTATGTCCAGGGGCGAACAGTACTTC
TRBD2 | TRBJ2-3 | TRBV9 | CASSAGLAGGTSTDTQYF | TGTGCCAGCAGCGCAGGACTAGCGGGGGGAACTAGCACAGATACGCAGTATTTT
. | TRBJ1-3 | TRBV6-5 | CASRSGDLSGNTIYF | TGTGCCAGTCGTTCAGGGGATCTCTCTGGAAACACCATATATTTT